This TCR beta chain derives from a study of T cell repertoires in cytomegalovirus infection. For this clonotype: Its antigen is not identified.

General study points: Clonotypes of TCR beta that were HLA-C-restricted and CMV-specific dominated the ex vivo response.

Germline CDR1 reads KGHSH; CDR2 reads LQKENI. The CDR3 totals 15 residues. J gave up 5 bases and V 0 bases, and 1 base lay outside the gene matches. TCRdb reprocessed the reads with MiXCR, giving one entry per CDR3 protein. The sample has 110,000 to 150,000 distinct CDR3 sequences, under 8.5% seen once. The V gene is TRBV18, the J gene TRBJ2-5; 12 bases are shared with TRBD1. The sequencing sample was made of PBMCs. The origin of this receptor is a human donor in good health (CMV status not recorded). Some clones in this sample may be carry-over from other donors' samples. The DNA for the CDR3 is TGTGCCAGCTCACCACCGGGGACAGGGGGCGAGACCCAGTACTTC. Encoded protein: CASSPPGTGGETQYF.